Described below is a single T cell receptor beta chain sequence and its context. This clonotype was seen more than once but under ten times. Its binding antigen is unknown. The junction does not match germline at one end; this may be a read error. Taken from the germline V gene, the CDR1 and CDR2 loops are SGHRS and YFSETQ. From cysteine to phenylalanine, the CDR3 is 12 amino acids long. The kept DNA is CDR3 alone, 36 bases in frame from the first base. Library preparation used 3' RACE. TCR libraries were built from RNA using a 3' RACE protocol with unique molecular identifiers to correct PCR amplification bias. As many as 12 amplicon libraries were pooled and then sequenced on an Illumina MiSeq using v2 2x250 paired-end chemistry. The authors processed their data as follows. Decombinator was used to process the reads, assigning V and J genes and CDR3 and applying barcode-based correction of errors and PCR bias. Before Gini coefficients were calculated with the R ineq package, the repertoires were subsampled to the same depth. CDR3 similarity was assessed with GLIPH, Hamming distance and a shared triplet metric. The public reads were reprocessed in TCRdb via fastp at Q25 and MiXCR, keeping in-frame beta chains. Rows are unified per CDR3 protein, each entry keeping the most common DNA and genes. It is TCRdb's table, rather than the study itself, that gives the V and J calls and clone size. For this sample there are approximately 96,000 distinct CDR3 sequences; about 7% appear just once. The ten top clones hold 1.1% of the sample.

This specimen belongs to a study of HIV-infected children after antiretroviral therapy interruption (dated by TCRdb to the late 2010s). Looking at the study overall: Eight children were included: four on planned treatment interruption and four on continuous treatment, all with CD4+ count above 500 and viral load below 50 copies/ml. For the continuous-treatment arm, samples from the corresponding weeks 0, 48 and 150 were analyzed. Recorded exposure to EBV and CMV was present in most of the participating children. Alongside measurements of thymic output, TCR repertoires of children on planned treatment interruption were compared with TCR repertoires of children on continuous antiretroviral treatment. Samples from the interruption arm were taken at week 0, at week 12, at the end of interruption (week 24 or 48), and about 3 years after the study ended. The interruption group had a median age of 9.5 years, and the continuous treatment group had a median age of about 8 years.

The meaning of the sample's treatment or condition label: PENTA 11 planned treatment interruption arm or continuous ART arm. The participants were children from the United Kingdom between 2 and 15 years old who had been on ART with at least three drugs for 24 weeks or longer. The study required cryopreserved PBMCs containing at least 5 million viable cells, and four candidate patients were excluded because of low viable PBMC yield. Naive CD4+ CD45RA+ CD45RO- T cells were FACS-sorted from thawed PBMCs on a FACSAria III cell sorter. After sorting, cells were fixed, and RNA was extracted with the RNeasy FFPE kit and then with the RNeasy Micro kit. Overall study results and their limits: The naive CD4+ Gini coefficient rose by the end of treatment interruption, suggesting clonal expansion, and returned to baseline by 3 years. In naive CD4+ repertoires of PTI patients, reduced CDR3 sharing between time points was observed after interruption began, whereas many sequences were found to be shared between end of interruption and 3 years later. The small number of patients is a limitation of the study, so the data should be interpreted with caution. Minor non-naive CD45RA+ populations, such as EMRA or stem memory cells, might be present among the sorted CD45RA+ naive cells.

Recombination linked TRBV5-1 to TRBJ2-7; the best D guess is TRBD2, with 5 bases matching. The receptor was derived from a pool of human donors with HIV. The sample consisted of CD45RA+ CD4+ T cells from PBMCs, pooled from several time points, taken from a donor given antiretroviral therapy, either interrupted or continuous. The sample's cell subset or site label, decoded: naive CD4+ CD45RA+ CD45RO- T cells. The DNA is TGCGCCAGCAGCTTGGAAGGCGGGCAGGTTCGCTTC. The translation is CASSLEGGQVRF.